The clone carrying this T cell receptor (beta chain) was recorded once. Antigen specificity is unknown. Sequencing was at deep level. The method was immunoSEQ multiplex PCR; TCRdb's version includes in-frame clones alone and lacks a portion of them. Here the sample spans roughly 1,000,000 clones, around 78% being singletons. This record comes from a study of shared clonotypes between healthy human individuals. Broader study findings: Only a few donors were included, so the genetic and exposure-history diversity represented was limited.

Germline CDR1 is SNHLY and CDR2 is FYNNEI. With 6 bases removed from V and 2 bases from J, the gap between germline ends came to 10 bases. This CDR3 has 13 residues. Sequencing was performed on memory CD4+ T cells from PBMCs. The subset was: CD45RA-negative fraction. The rearrangement links TRBV2 to TRBJ2-5; the D gene could be TRBD1 or TRBD2 (5 bases each). The receptor was derived from a man aged 18 to 30 in good health. Some clones in this sample may be carry-over from other donors' samples. The DNA of the CDR3 is TGTGCCAGCAGGGGACGTACTCAAGAGACCCAGTACTTC. It codes for CASRGRTQETQYF.